Presented here are 27 T cell receptor beta chains from one specimen sequenced in a study of shared clonotypes between healthy human individuals. Here immunoSEQ multiplex PCR was the method, and the copy in TCRdb shows in-frame clones only, minus some. There are about 490,000 clones in the sample; less than 80% occur only once, and 10% to 15% lies in the top ten. Sequencing used PBMCs. These receptors were obtained from a woman aged 40 to 55 in good health. Some clones in this sample may be carry-over from other donors' samples.

The V call is TRBV4-1, the J call TRBJ2-6; perhaps TRBD1 as D (6 bases). Per germline, CDR1 MGHRA and CDR2 YSYEKL. The CDR3 is made up of 17 amino acids. With 3 bases removed from V and 0 bases from J, the gap between germline ends came to 12 bases. CDR3 loop: CASSQSGTTSGANVLTF. The DNA of the CDR3 is TGCGCCAGCAGCCAGTCGGGGACAACCTCTGGGGCCAACGTCCTGACTTTC.

This chain links TRBV7-3 with TRBJ2-2; D is uncertain. This CDR3 region has 14 residues. The germline CDR1 and CDR2 sequences are SGHTA and FQGTGA. The V end was cut by 4 bases, the J end by 3 bases, with 9 bases between. The CDR3 sequence is CASSSKGYTGELFF. CDR3 DNA: TGTGCCAGCAGCTCAAAAGGCTACACCGGGGAGCTGTTTTTT.

This clone came up a few times. CDR3 coding DNA: TGTGCCATCAGTGGGCCGGGGGACACTGAAGCTTTCTTT. Protein: CAISGPGDTEAFF. The V and J genes are TRBV10-3 and TRBJ1-1, with a possible D match to TRBD1 (5 bases). Germline V gene data show CDR1 as ENHRY and CDR2 as SYGVKD. Between the trimmed V and J ends, which lost 4 bases and 3 bases, there was a span of 9 bases. The CDR3 spans 13 residues.

This clone was found many times. The chain links TRBV13 to TRBJ2-3; 8 bases agree with TRBD2. J lost 1 base, V lost 2 bases, and 11 bases had no gene match. Germline V lookup: CDR1 PRHDT, CDR2 FYEKMQ (reference sequence). This CDR3 comprises 18 residues. The DNA of the CDR3 is TGTGCCAGCAGCTTACCCCCGATAGGGACTAGGGGCACAGATACGCAGTATTTT. Translating gives CASSLPPIGTRGTDTQYF.

This chain joins TRBV28 and TRBJ1-4; no definite D call. The CDR3 is made up of 16 amino acids. CDR1 and CDR2 (germline): MDHEN, SYDVKM. The V end lost 8 bases, the J end lost 1 base, and 17 bases lay between the germline ends. The CDR3 coding sequence is TGTGCCAGCGTTTTAAACCGAGGAGTAACTAATGAAAAACTGTTTTTT. Translating gives CASVLNRGVTNEKLFF.

J is TRBJ2-2 and V is TRBV11-2; 12 bases are shared with TRBD2. The CDR3 runs to 16 residues. After removal of 1 base from V and 5 bases from J, the junction contained 2 bases not matched to a gene. Germline CDR1 and CDR2: SGHAT and FQNNGV. The CDR3 here is CASSLASGRETGELFF. CDR3 nucleotide sequence: TGTGCCAGCAGCTTAGCTAGCGGGAGGGAGACCGGGGAGCTGTTTTTT.

This clone occurred many times. The chain joins TRBV4-1 to TRBJ2-3; weak D call: TRBD1 (5 bases). V was clipped by 0 bases and J by 3 bases, with 16 bases between them. CDR3 length: 17 amino acids. Germline lookup yields CDR1 MGHRA and CDR2 YSYEKL. The CDR3 spells CASSQDLQAGYTDTQYF. The CDR3 DNA reads as TGCGCCAGCAGCCAAGATCTTCAGGCAGGGTATACAGATACGCAGTATTTT.

J is TRBJ2-5 and V is TRBV5-4; 9 bases fit TRBD2. The trim removed 0 bases at V and 4 bases at J, leaving 4 bases unmatched. CDR3 length equals 15 residues. Germline CDR1 reads SGHNT; CDR2 reads YYREEE (reference sequence). The CDR3 is CASSLVAGVSETQYF. The CDR3 nucleotides read TGTGCCAGCAGCTTGGTAGCGGGAGTATCAGAGACCCAGTACTTC.

The genes are TRBV5-6 and TRBJ1-4, with 9 bases identical to TRBD1. With V trimmed by 4 bases and J by 7 bases, 11 bases remained unmatched. Germline values: CDR1 SGHDT, CDR2 YYEEEE. CDR3 size: 16 residues. The CDR3 bases are TGTGCCAGCAGCCTTATATCACAGGGGGCAGGTGAAAAACTGTTTTTT. Protein product: CASSLISQGAGEKLFF.

Of note for this clone: A read error is possible here, since a much larger clone lies one base away. This chain links TRBV10-3 with TRBJ2-7; a possible D gene is TRBD2 (6 bases). The CDR3 is 16 amino acids. Germline-derived CDR1 and CDR2 are ENHRY and SYGVKD. The CDR3: CATSDLTSLRPHEQYF. The CDR3 DNA reads TGTGCCACCAGTGATCTCACTAGCCTACGCCCTCACGAGCAGTACTTC.

The chain combines TRBV19 with TRBJ2-7; 7 nucleotides line up with TRBD1. The CDR3 has 14 amino acids. V was pared by 4 bases and J by 3 bases, with 6 bases of the junction left unmatched. From germline, CDR1 is LNHDA and CDR2 SQIVND (reference sequence). The CDR3 here is CASSKGQTYYEQYF. The CDR3 nucleotides are TGTGCCAGTAGTAAGGGACAGACCTACTACGAGCAGTACTTC.

The chain uses TRBV4-2 and TRBJ2-7; the D gene is possibly TRBD2 (5 bases). The germline V gene encodes CDR1 LGHNA and CDR2 YNFKEQ. The CDR3 has 13 residues. Trimming cost V 4 bases and J 9 bases, with 16 bases left between them. The CDR3 region is CASSPLGDRSQYF. Written as DNA, the CDR3 is TGTGCCAGCAGCCCCCTCGGGGATCGGTCGCAGTACTTC.

This clone was observed a few times. The DNA for the CDR3 is TGTGCCAGCAAAGATGAAAAACTGTTTTTT. As protein: CASKDEKLFF. This chain joins TRBV6-4 and TRBJ1-4, with no clear D. V lost 7 bases, J lost 6 bases, and 3 bases lay in between. The CDR3 runs 10 residues. Germline V lookup: CDR1 MRHNA, CDR2 SNTAGT.

This clone was observed a few times. This chain uses TRBV10-3 with TRBJ2-2; TRBD2 is a possible D gene (5 bases). CDR1 is ENHRY, CDR2 SYGVKD, per germline. This CDR3 contains 15 residues. The ends were cut back, 2 bases at V and 4 bases at J, with 11 bases in the middle. CDR3 amino acids: CAISERTPSTGELFF. The DNA of the CDR3 is TGTGCCATCAGTGAGAGGACTCCCAGCACCGGGGAGCTGTTTTTT.

This clone was recorded once. This chain uses TRBV4-2 with TRBJ2-7; perhaps TRBD2 as D (6 bases). The CDR3 has 15 amino acids. Per germline, CDR1 LGHNA and CDR2 YNFKEQ. V gave up 3 bases and J gave up 3 bases, with 15 bases separating them. In nucleotides, the CDR3 is TGTGCCAGCAGCCAGGCGGAGAGGAGGGGCTACGAGCAGTACTTC. Its protein product is CASSQAERRGYEQYF.

V and J are TRBV18 and TRBJ2-5; no reliable D call. Between the trimmed V and J ends, which lost 3 bases and 1 base, there was a span of 3 bases. The CDR3 consists of 12 residues. Germline V gene sequence: CDR1 KGHSH, CDR2 LQKENI. CDR3 DNA sequence: TGTGCCAGCTCACCCCCCCAAGAGACCCAGTACTTC. It codes for CASSPPQETQYF.

The V gene is TRBV29-1, the J gene TRBJ2-1; possibly TRBD2 for D (6 bases). The length of the CDR3 is 14 residues. Germline CDR1 SQVTM, CDR2 ANQGSEA. The V gene lost 4 bases and the J gene lost 2 bases, with 12 bases spanning the gap. This CDR3 reads CSVAWGEPYNEQFF. CDR3 DNA sequence: TGCAGCGTTGCTTGGGGGGAGCCCTACAATGAGCAGTTCTTC.

This rearrangement joins TRBV7-2 to TRBJ1-1, with D tentatively TRBD1 (5 bases). The V gene's germline CDR1 is SGHTA and CDR2 FQGNSA. Trimming pared 2 bases from V and 6 bases from J, leaving 10 bases between. There are 13 residues in the CDR3. CDR3 bases: TGTGCCAGCAGCTTAAGGGTGGGGGCTGAAGCTTTCTTT. Its protein is CASSLRVGAEAFF.

The gene calls are TRBV29-1 and TRBJ2-1; perhaps TRBD1 as D (6 bases). Germline loops: CDR1 SQVTM, CDR2 ANQGSEA. V lost 5 bases and J lost 8, with 16 bases in between. This CDR3 contains 13 residues. The CDR3 DNA follows: TGCAGCGTTCCTGGAGGACAGTATCATGAGCAGTTCTTC. Amino acid sequence: CSVPGGQYHEQFF.

The rearrangement links TRBV28 to TRBJ2-7; D gene unclear. Germline assignment: CDR1 MDHEN and CDR2 SYDVKM. Trimming stripped 5 bases from V and 2 bases from J, with 16 bases between. This CDR3 comprises 15 residues. DNA for the CDR3: TGTGCCAGCAGTGGGCTAAACCTAGGGACCTACGAGCAGTACTTC. Amino acids: CASSGLNLGTYEQYF.

The chain couples TRBV7-2 to TRBJ2-1, with D perhaps matching TRBD1 (6 bases). Per the germline V gene, CDR1 is SGHTA and CDR2 is FQGNSA. Deletions cut 0 bases from V and 0 bases from J, with 12 bases between. This CDR3 contains 17 residues. The CDR3 reads CASSLALTGPSYNEQFF. In nucleotides, the CDR3 is TGTGCCAGCAGCTTAGCCCTGACAGGTCCCTCCTACAATGAGCAGTTCTTC.

Only one count was recorded for this clone. This likely stems from a read error, as it lies one base from a far larger clone. Other DNA sequences in the sample encode the same CDR3. The gene calls are TRBV2 and TRBJ2-2; D is perhaps TRBD2 (6 bases). V lost 6 bases and J lost 5, with 31 bases in between. The CDR3 runs 20 residues. Germline CDR1 SNHLY, CDR2 FYNNEI. DNA of the CDR3: TGTGCCAGCAGCGCTGTTGGTCTACCGGACGGGGAGGACTGGACCGGGGAGCTGTTTTTT. Translation: CASSAVGLPDGEDWTGELFF.

The chain uses TRBV9 and TRBJ1-1; TRBD1 might be the D (6 bases). Germline values: CDR1 SGDLS, CDR2 YYNGEE. CDR3 size: 16 residues. Trimming stripped 0 bases from V and 2 bases from J, with 14 bases between. The CDR3 sequence is CASSVVMGGTNTEAFF. The CDR3 DNA is TGTGCCAGCAGCGTAGTCATGGGAGGGACAAACACTGAAGCTTTCTTT. Complete variable domain (other parts from reference TRBV9 and TRBJ1-1): DSGVTQTPKHLITATGQRVTLRCSPRSGDLSVYWYQQSLDQGLQFLIQYYNGEERAKGNILERFSAQQFPDLHSELNLSSLELGDSALYFCASSVVMGGTNTEAFFGQGTRLTVV.

The J gene is TRBJ1-2, the V gene TRBV28; 9 positions agree with TRBD1. V was pared by 7 bases and J by 8 bases, with 11 bases of the junction left unmatched. The CDR3 is made up of 14 amino acids. Germline V gene lookup returns CDR1 MDHEN and CDR2 SYDVKM. CDR3: CASTLGTGHGGYTF. The CDR3, as DNA: TGTGCCAGCACTTTGGGGACAGGGCATGGCGGCTACACCTTC.

The rearrangement uses TRBV5-1 and TRBJ2-5; no firm D call. V dropped 0 bases and J dropped 2 bases, with 5 bases sitting between them. The CDR3 is 13 residues long. Germline loops: CDR1 SGHRS, CDR2 YFSETQ. In DNA form, the CDR3 reads TGCGCCAGCAGCTTGGTCACACAAGAGACCCAGTACTTC. This translates into CASSLVTQETQYF. Full variable domain (remainder filled in from reference TRBV5-1 and TRBJ2-5): KAGVTQTPRYLIKTRGQQVTLSCSPISGHRSVSWYQQTPGQGLQFLFEYFSETQRNKGNFPGRFSGRQFSNSRSEMNVSTLELGDSALYLCASSLVTQETQYFGPGTRLLVL.

The V call is TRBV4-1, the J call TRBJ2-2; perhaps D is TRBD1 or TRBD2 (5 bases each). Trimming took off 6 bases at V and 4 bases at J, with 18 bases between the two ends. Germline CDR1 and CDR2: MGHRA and YSYEKL. CDR3 size: 16 residues. The CDR3 DNA reads TGCGCCAGCAGTAGAGGGGATGGGACGGTCACCGGGGAGCTGTTTTTT. It encodes CASSRGDGTVTGELFF.

The rearrangement joins TRBV21-1 to TRBJ2-3; TRBD2, the D gene given by the table, was not confirmed from the DNA. TRBV21-1 corresponds to a pseudogene. CDR3 length: 17 residues. CDR3 in amino acids: CASRVGLAGARTDTQYF. The CDR3 bases are TGTGCCAGCAGGGTCGGTCTAGCGGGAGCCCGCACAGATACGCAGTATTTT.